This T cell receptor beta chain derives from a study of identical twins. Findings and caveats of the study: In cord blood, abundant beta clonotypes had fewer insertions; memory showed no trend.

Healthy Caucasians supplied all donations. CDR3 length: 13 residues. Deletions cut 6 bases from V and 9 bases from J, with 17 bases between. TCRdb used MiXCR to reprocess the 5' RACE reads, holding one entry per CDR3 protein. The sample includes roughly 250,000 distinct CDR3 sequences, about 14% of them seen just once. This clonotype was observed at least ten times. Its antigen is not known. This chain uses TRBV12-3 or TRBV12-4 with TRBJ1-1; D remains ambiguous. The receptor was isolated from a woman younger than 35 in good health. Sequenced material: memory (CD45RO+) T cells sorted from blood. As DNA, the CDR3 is TGTGCCAGCAGGGACGCTGATTCAGGTCAAGCTTTCTTT. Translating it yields CASRDADSGQAFF.